This note documents a single T cell receptor (beta chain) sequence. The sample belongs to a study of blood T cell repertoires in COVID-19. About the research overall: Acute and convalescent COVID-19 samples came from the United States, Italy and Spain. T cells, B-cell-depleted T cells, or PBMCs provided the cDNA or gDNA that served as material.

Germline loops: CDR1 KGHSH, CDR2 LQKENI. V lost 3 bases, J lost 9 bases, and 12 bases lay in between. This CDR3 region has 14 residues. Original processing methods: The authors estimated nucleated cell counts from reference gene primer amplification. TCRdb's table, derived via immunoSEQ multiplex PCR, lists solely in-frame clones and lacks some. The D gene and trimming were derived from the DNA, and the V and J assignments and clone size from that table. The sample lists more than 13,000 clones; about 89% were seen once. The TCR comes from a woman aged 65 to 85 in a cohort sampled during active or convalescent COVID-19. The chain employs TRBV18 and TRBJ1-6; D may be TRBD1 (5 bases). Sequencing was done on a sample of peripheral blood. CDR3 in amino acids: CASSPQGIRSPLHF. The CDR3 nucleotides are TGTGCCAGCTCACCCCAGGGTATACGTTCACCCCTCCACTTT. The full variable domain, its missing parts supplied by reference TRBV18 and TRBJ1-6, is NAGVMQNPRHLVRRRGQEARLRCSPMKGHSHVYWYRQLPEEGLKFMVYLQKENIIDESGMPKERFSAEFPKEGPSILRIQQVVRGDSAAYFCASSPQGIRSPLHFGNGTRLTVT.